This T cell receptor beta chain was recorded in a study of regulatory T cells in long-lasting Graves disease. Time point in this sample: newly diagnosed GD, antithyroid drugs for less than 3 months. From PBMCs, RNA was extracted and then used to make the TCR library. Clinicians diagnosed Graves' disease using American Thyroid Association guidelines. HTBI primers from iRepertoire and Arm-PCR of CDR3 regions yielded the TCR beta libraries. TCRdb reanalysed the multiplex PCR reads using MiXCR and keeps one entry per CDR3 protein. The table shows 350,000 to 500,000 distinct CDR3 sequences, with around 15% occurring only once. The table lists this clonotype with a few counts. V dropped 7 bases and J dropped 14; count of bases not matched to a gene: 10. Germline lookup yields CDR1 LGHDT and CDR2 YNNKEL (reference sequence). The CDR3 has 14 residues. These data also featured in a second study, about T cells in Graves' hyperthyroidism and ophthalmopathy.

The V gene is TRBV3-1, the J gene TRBJ1-6; 11 nucleotides line up with TRBD1. The receptor was isolated from a woman between 50 and 59 years old with Graves disease. The sample was peripheral blood mononuclear cells (PBMCs), taken at new diagnosis, from a patient treated with antithyroid drugs. This chain's CDR3 is CASNPGTGGRSLHF. For the CDR3, the DNA is TGTGCCAGCAACCCCGGGACAGGGGGTCGGTCCCTCCACTTT.